This T cell receptor beta chain was identified during a study of T cell responses to AZD1222 COVID-19 vaccine. Study-wide results and caveats: Spike-specific TCR breadth and depth were elevated following two AZD1222 doses. Mostly white British, mostly female donors; authors suggested clonal diversity may be underestimated.

The V gene lost 6 bases and the J gene lost 0 bases, with 11 bases spanning the gap. The CDR3 extends over 14 amino acids. Germline CDR1 MNHEY, CDR2 SVGEGT. On this clone: Its antigen is unknown.

Profiling relied on immunoSEQ multiplex PCR, and the TCRdb table lists in-frame clones only, not all of them. Of some 81,000 clones listed, 80% to 95% are singletons. Source: peripheral blood, taken 28 days after the second AZD1222 dose. J is TRBJ1-1 and V is TRBV6-2 or TRBV6-3; weak D call: TRBD1 (5 bases). The TCR originated in an adult who received the AZD1222 COVID-19 vaccine. The CDR3 here is CASSSGHVNTEAFF. The CDR3 bases are TGTGCCAGCAGCTCCGGACACGTGAACACTGAAGCTTTCTTT.